The clone carrying this TCR beta chain was observed a handful of times. What it binds is unknown. This sample was taken from a study of CD4 T cells in relation to SARS-CoV-2 and coronaviruses. This CDR3 has 17 amino acids. The V and J ends lost 4 bases and 4 bases, in that order; junction bases with no gene match: 14. CDR1 and CDR2 (germline): WNHNN, SYGVQD (reference sequence). CD4+ T cells from unexposed donors were obtained before the COVID-19 pandemic (2011-2018). The cells were cultured for approximately 10 days before CD4+ T cells were isolated. PBMCs were plated at two million per well in IL-2-containing medium. TCRdb's table, derived via immunoSEQ multiplex PCR, lists solely in-frame clones and lacks some. The sample contains about 22,000 clones, approximately 68% of which appear only once.

Sequencing input: CD4+ T cells from PBMCs, cultured in vitro. The source of this sequence is a human donor in good health. The chain links TRBV10-1 to TRBJ1-2; 8 bases match TRBD1. This chain's CDR3 is CASSVPGGEPFVYGYTF. The CDR3 coding sequence is TGCGCCAGCAGTGTCCCAGGGGGCGAACCCTTTGTCTATGGCTACACCTTC.